This TCR beta chain was found in a study of technical replicates of blood from four donors. Germline V CDR1 and CDR2: SNHLY, FYNNEI. This CDR3 is 15 amino acids long. The junction had 14 bases not matched to a gene; V was cut back by 7 bases and J by 10 bases. Some clones are missing from TCRdb's copy, which holds only in-frame ones; the method was immunoSEQ multiplex PCR. This table holds about 76,000 clones, approximately 96% found once. The rearrangement joins TRBV2 to TRBJ2-1, with 9 bases lining up with TRBD2. This TCR derives from a human donor in good health. Material: T cells isolated from PBMCs. As DNA, the CDR3 is TGTGCCAGCATCCCCGGGTTAGCGGGAGAGGAGGAGCAGTTCTTC. It yields the protein CASIPGLAGEEEQFF.